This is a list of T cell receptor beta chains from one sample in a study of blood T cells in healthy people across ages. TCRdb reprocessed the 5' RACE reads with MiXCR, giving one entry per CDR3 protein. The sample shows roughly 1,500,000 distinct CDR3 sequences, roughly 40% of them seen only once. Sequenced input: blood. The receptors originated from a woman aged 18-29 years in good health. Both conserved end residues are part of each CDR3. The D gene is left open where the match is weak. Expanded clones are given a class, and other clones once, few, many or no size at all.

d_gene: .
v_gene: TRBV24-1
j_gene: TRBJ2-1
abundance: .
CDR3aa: CATSVRDEQFF
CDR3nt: TGTGCCACCAGTGTTAGAGATGAGCAGTTCTTC

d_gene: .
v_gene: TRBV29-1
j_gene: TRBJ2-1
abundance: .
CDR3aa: CSPLFSHCNEQFF
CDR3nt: TGCAGCCCCCTCTTCTCCCATTGCAATGAGCAGTTCTTC

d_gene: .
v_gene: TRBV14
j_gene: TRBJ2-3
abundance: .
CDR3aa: CASSLVAVKSTDTQYF
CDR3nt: TGTGCCAGCAGTCTCGTAGCGGTTAAGAGCACAGATACGCAGTATTTT

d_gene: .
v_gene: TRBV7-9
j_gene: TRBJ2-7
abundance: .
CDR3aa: CASSSPAAPGYNEQYF
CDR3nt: TGTGCCAGCAGCTCCCCGGCGGCACCGGGATACAATGAGCAGTACTTC

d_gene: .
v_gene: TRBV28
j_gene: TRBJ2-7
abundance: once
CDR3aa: CASSRTGTLSPHEQYF
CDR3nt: TGTGCCAGCAGTAGGACCGGGACTCTCTCACCCCACGAGCAGTACTTC

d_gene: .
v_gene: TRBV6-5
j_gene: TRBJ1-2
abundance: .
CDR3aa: CASTSTSAGYGYTF
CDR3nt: TGTGCCAGCACATCAACCTCCGCCGGCTATGGCTACACCTTC

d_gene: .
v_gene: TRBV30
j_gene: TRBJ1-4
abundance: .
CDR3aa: CAWSVGTTNEKLFF
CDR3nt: TGTGCCTGGAGTGTAGGGACAACTAATGAAAAACTGTTTTTT

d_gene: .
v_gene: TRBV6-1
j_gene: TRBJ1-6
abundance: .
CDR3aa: CVSGQDGINSPLHF
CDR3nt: TGTGTCAGCGGTCAGGATGGGATAAATTCACCCCTCCACTTT

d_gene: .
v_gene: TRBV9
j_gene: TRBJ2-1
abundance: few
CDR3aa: CASSAESSGSYNEQFF
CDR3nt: TGTGCCAGCAGCGCCGAGTCCAGCGGATCCTACAATGAGCAGTTCTTC

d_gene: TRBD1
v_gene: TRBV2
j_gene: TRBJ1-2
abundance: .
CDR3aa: CASTLPGQNYGYTF
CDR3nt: TGTGCCAGCACCCTACCGGGACAGAACTATGGCTACACCTTC

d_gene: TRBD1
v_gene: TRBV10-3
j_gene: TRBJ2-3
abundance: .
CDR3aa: CAISVDRATDTQYF
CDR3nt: TGTGCCATCAGTGTTGACAGGGCGACAGATACGCAGTATTTT

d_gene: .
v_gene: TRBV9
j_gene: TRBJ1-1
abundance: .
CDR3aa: CASSVKMDTEAFF
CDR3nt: TGTGCCAGCAGCGTTAAGATGGACACTGAAGCTTTCTTT

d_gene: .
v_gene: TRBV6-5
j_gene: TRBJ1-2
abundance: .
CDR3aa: CASSYGEEVLGYGYTF
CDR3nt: TGTGCCAGCAGTTATGGGGAGGAAGTCTTGGGCTATGGCTACACCTTC

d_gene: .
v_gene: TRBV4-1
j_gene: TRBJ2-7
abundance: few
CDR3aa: CASSQQPLGYEQYF
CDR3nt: TGCGCCAGCAGCCAACAACCCCTTGGGTACGAGCAGTACTTC

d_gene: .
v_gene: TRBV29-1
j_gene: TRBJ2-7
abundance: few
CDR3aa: CSARTQGGEQYF
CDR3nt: TGCAGCGCTCGCACGCAAGGAGGCGAGCAGTACTTC

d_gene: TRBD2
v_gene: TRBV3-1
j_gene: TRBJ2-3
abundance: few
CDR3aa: CASSRGTSGNTDTQYF
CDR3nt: TGTGCCAGCAGCCGTGGGACTAGCGGAAACACAGATACGCAGTATTTT

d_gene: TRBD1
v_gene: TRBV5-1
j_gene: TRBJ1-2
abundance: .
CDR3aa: CASRRTGENYGYTF
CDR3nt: TGCGCCAGCAGGCGGACAGGGGAGAACTATGGCTACACCTTC

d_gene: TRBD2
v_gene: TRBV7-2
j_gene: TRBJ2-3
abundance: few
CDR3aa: CASRREMADTQYF
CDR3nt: TGTGCCAGCCGGCGGGAGATGGCAGATACGCAGTATTTT

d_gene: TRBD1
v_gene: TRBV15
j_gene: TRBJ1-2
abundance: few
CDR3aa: CATSNDRALAGYTF
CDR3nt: TGTGCCACCAGCAACGACAGGGCCCTGGCTGGCTACACCTTC

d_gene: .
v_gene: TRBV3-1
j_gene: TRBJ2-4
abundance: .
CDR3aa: CASSQEWGVSSYNEQYF
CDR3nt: TGTGCCAGCAGCCAAGAGTGGGGGGTTAGCTCCTACAATGAGCAGTACTTC

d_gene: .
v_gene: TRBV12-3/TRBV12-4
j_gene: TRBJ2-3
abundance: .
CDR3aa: CASSLGASAVDTQYF
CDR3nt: TGTGCCAGCAGTTTAGGGGCCTCAGCGGTAGATACGCAGTATTTT

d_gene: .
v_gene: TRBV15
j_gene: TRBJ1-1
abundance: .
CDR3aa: CATSRDRGRVYTEAFF
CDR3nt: TGTGCCACCAGCAGAGACCGTGGGCGGGTCTACACTGAAGCTTTCTTT

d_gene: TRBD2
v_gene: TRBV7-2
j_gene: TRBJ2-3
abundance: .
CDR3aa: CASSQDHPSGTSTDTQYF
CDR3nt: TGTGCCAGCAGCCAGGATCACCCCAGCGGGACTAGCACAGATACGCAGTATTTT

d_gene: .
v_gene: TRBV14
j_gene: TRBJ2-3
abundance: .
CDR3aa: CASSQDGSTGTQYF
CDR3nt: TGTGCCAGCAGCCAAGACGGAAGCACAGGTACGCAGTATTTT

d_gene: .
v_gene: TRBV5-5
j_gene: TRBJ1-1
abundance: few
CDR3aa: CASSLEGSRMNTEAFF
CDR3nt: TGTGCCAGCAGCTTGGAGGGCAGCAGGATGAACACTGAAGCTTTCTTT

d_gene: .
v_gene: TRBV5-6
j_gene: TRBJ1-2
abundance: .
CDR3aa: CASSLPGEGYGYTF
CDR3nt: TGTGCCAGCAGCCTCCCCGGGGAGGGATATGGCTACACCTTC

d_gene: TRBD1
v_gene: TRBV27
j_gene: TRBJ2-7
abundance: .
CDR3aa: CASSLRIRTGGYEQYF
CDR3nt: TGTGCCAGCAGTTTAAGAATCCGGACAGGGGGCTACGAGCAGTACTTC

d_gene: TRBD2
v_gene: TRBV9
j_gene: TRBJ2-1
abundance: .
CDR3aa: CASSPAASGRWEQFF
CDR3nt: TGTGCCAGCAGCCCTGCGGCTAGCGGGAGATGGGAGCAGTTCTTC

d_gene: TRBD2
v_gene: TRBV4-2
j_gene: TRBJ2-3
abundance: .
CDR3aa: CASSQDGSGISADTQYF
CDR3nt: TGTGCCAGCAGCCAAGATGGGAGCGGGATCAGCGCAGATACGCAGTATTTT

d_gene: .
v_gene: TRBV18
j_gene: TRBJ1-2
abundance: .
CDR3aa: CASSPSQGLADWYTF
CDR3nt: TGTGCCAGCTCACCATCACAGGGCCTCGCGGACTGGTACACCTTC

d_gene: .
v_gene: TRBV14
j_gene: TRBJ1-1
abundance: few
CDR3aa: CASSHSRQGNMNTEAFF
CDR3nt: TGTGCCAGCAGCCATTCGCGGCAGGGGAACATGAACACTGAAGCTTTCTTT

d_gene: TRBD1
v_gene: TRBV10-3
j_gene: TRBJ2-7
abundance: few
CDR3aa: CAISGTPGQGIDFSYEQYF
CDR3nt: TGTGCCATCAGTGGCACGCCGGGACAGGGCATTGATTTCTCCTACGAGCAGTACTTC

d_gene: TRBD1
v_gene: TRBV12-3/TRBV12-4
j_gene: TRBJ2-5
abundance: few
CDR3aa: CASSNPGDRIRKTQYF
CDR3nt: TGTGCCAGCAGTAATCCCGGGGACAGGATTCGGAAGACCCAGTACTTC

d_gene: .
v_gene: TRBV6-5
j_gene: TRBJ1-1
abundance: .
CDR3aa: CASSYGQLNTEAFF
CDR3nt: TGTGCCAGCAGTTACGGGCAATTGAACACTGAAGCTTTCTTT

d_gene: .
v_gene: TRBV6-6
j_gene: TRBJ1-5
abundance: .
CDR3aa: CASSETGDLGQPQHF
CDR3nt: TGTGCCAGCAGCGAAACCGGGGACTTAGGCCAGCCCCAGCATTTT

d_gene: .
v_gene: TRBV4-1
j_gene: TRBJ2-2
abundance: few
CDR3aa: CASSQDRAQNTGELFF
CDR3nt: TGCGCCAGCAGCCAAGATCGGGCACAGAACACCGGGGAGCTGTTTTTT

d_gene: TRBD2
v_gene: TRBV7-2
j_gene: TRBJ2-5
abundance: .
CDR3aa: CASSLVGGLKETQYF
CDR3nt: TGTGCCAGCAGCTTAGTCGGGGGGTTAAAAGAGACCCAGTACTTC

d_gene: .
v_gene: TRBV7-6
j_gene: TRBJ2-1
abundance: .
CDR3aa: CASIRLPASDKAEQFF
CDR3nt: TGTGCCAGCATCCGCCTCCCGGCTAGCGACAAGGCTGAGCAGTTCTTC